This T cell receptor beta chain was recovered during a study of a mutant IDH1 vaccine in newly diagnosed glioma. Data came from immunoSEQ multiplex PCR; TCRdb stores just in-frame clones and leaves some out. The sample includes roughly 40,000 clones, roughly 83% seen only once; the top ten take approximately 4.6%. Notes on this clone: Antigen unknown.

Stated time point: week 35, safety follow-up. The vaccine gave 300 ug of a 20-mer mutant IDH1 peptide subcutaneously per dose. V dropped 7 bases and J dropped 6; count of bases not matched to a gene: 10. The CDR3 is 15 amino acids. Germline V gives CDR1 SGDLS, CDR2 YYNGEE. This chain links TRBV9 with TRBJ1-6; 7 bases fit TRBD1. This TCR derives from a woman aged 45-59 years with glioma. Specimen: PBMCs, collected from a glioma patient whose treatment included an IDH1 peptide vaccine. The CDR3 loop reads CASGRTQGGNSPLHF. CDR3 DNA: TGTGCCAGCGGCCGCACTCAGGGGGGTAATTCACCCCTCCACTTT. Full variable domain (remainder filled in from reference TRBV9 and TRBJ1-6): DSGVTQTPKHLITATGQRVTLRCSPRSGDLSVYWYQQSLDQGLQFLIQYYNGEERAKGNILERFSAQQFPDLHSELNLSSLELGDSALYFCASGRTQGGNSPLHFGNGTRLTVT.